This TCR beta chain derives from a study of T cell responses to AZD1222 COVID-19 vaccine (dated by TCRdb to the early 2020s). For the study in its entirety: A total of under 250 trial participants underwent TCR sequencing, of whom about 210 had received two doses of AZD1222 and some 25 had received two doses of the MenACWY control vaccine. Trial participants were enrolled into age subgroups of 18-55, 56-69 and 70-plus years, which contained about 150, 27 and 61 TCR-sequenced participants, respectively.

In the paper's terms, the time point label means: about 28 days (+/-7) after the second vaccine dose. AZD1222 recipients whose second dose came at about 4 weeks and those whose second dose came at about 12 weeks were combined into one group, since spike-specific TCR depth and breadth did not differ between the two schedules. Samples from vaccinated people were obtained from the UK trials COV001 and COV002, which included a single-blind randomized controlled phase 2/3 trial of AZD1222 (ChAdOx1 nCoV-19) in healthy adults. For TCRbeta chain sequencing, PBMC samples were collected from trial participants at day 0 and at day 28 after the second dose. The germline V gene provides CDR1 MDHEN and CDR2 SYDVKM. Compared with germline, V lacks 5 bases and J lacks 2 bases; bases without a gene match: 6. The CDR3 covers 15 residues, taking in both the cysteine and the phenylalanine. The read is trimmed to its CDR3 DNA, 45 bases read in frame from base 1.

The CDR3 regions of human TCRbeta chains were subjected to immunosequencing. The paper's data handling went like this. Repertoire TCRs were matched against a reference library of SARS-CoV-2-specific TCRs generated with the MIRA antigen-specificity platform. Breadth was defined as the fraction of unique TCRs that were SARS-CoV-2-associated. Depth was defined as the fraction of total T cells that were SARS-CoV-2-associated. Using the MIRA data, each spike-specific TCR was mapped to the spike region that the TCR reacts to and placed in a CD4 or CD8 class. Log10-transformed breadth and depth values were compared by one-way ANOVA with Sidak's multiple comparisons tests. In its TCRdb copy, this immuneACCESS table keeps in-frame sequences only and misses some clones. Where compared with another copy, unresolved V genes explain less than half of these, and the others have no known cause. V, J and clone size are taken as reported in that table, and D and trimming were inferred from the DNA itself. In this sample the table shows 180,000 or so clones, approximately 90% of which occur a single time. In total, the top ten clones hold roughly 26% of the sample.

Concerning this clone itself: Its antigen is not yet known. No base quality values were provided; no much bigger clone lies one nucleotide off.

What the work shows at the level of the full study, not this receptor alone: After two AZD1222 doses, spike-specific TCR breadth and depth were significantly higher than at day 0 and than in MenACWY recipients. Participants were mostly white British, with more females than males. The authors suggested clonal diversity may have been underestimated. Vaccine-associated CD4 TCRs spanned the whole spike protein, with dominant responses in regions 160-218 and 743-854. Conclusions about previously exposed vaccinees were limited because only a handful of AZD1222 recipients were SARS-CoV-2 seropositive at baseline. Reportedly, close to half of the unique spike-specific TCRs recognized epitopes lying outside the regions that are mutated in the B.1.351 and B.1.1.7 variants. No day 14 peak-response samples were available, so repertoires were characterized only after the peak T cell response. In the small 56-69-year group, the increase in depth fell short of significance, most likely because of low power.

Sample: peripheral blood, taken 28 days after the second AZD1222 dose. This clonotype was sampled from an adult who received the AZD1222 COVID-19 vaccine. This sequence uses TRBV28 and TRBJ1-5; 7 of the junction bases match TRBD1. The encoded CDR3 is CASSRTGVGNQPQHF. The DNA reads TGTGCCAGCAGTCGCACAGGGGTTGGCAATCAGCCCCAGCATTTT.